This TCR beta chain was found in a study of blood T cell repertoires in COVID-19 (dated by TCRdb to about 2020). Regarding the complete study: The collaborator samples originated in the United States, Italy and Spain and spanned the acute and convalescent phases of COVID-19. The material from the prospective study consisted of cDNA or gDNA derived from T cells, B-cell-depleted T cells, or PBMCs. The dataset comprised deeply sampled blood TCRbeta repertoires from subjects exposed to, actively infected with, or recovered from COVID-19. The repertoires were released in a freely available public database intended as a resource for research on the immune response to SARS-CoV-2. Samples came from the ongoing ImmuneRACE study (first 160 participants) plus 1,254 subjects from 6 global collaborators. A de-identified subject ID, COVID-19 status, age in years and sex were almost always included in the sample metadata. Where HLA class I and class II types were available, the types were taken from metadata supplied by the sample provider, not from assay-based typing. Results and caveats for the whole study, not just this receptor: The amount of clinical and demographic metadata varied by source and participant and was provided uncurated.

In the germline V gene, CDR1 corresponds to SQVTM and CDR2 to ANQGSEA. V is clipped by 4 bases and J by 5 bases, and the sequence between their germline boundaries is 11 bases long. The CDR3, from cysteine to phenylalanine, totals 12 residues. The kept DNA is CDR3 alone, 36 bases in frame from the first base. A second Seattle source provided samples from volunteer blood donors who had recovered from COVID-19. The collaborating institutions used their own protocols to collect whole blood in K2EDTA tubes. For TCRbeta analysis, collaborators shipped samples in one of three forms: frozen whole blood, isolated PBMCs, or DNA extracted from either of those sample types. TCRbeta CDR3 regions were amplified from genomic DNA by means of the immunoSEQ Assay, a bias-controlled multiplex PCR. The study's processing was this. The number of nucleated cells in each sample was estimated from the amplification of reference gene primers within the assay. To quantify the absolute abundance of each unique TCRbeta CDR3 rearrangement, sequence reads were collapsed and filtered. For each sample, productive Simpson clonality was calculated as the square root of Simpson's diversity index over productive rearrangements. In TCRdb, the immuneACCESS table is reduced to in-frame sequences with V and J assigned. These tables do not hold every clone; where another copy was compared, an unresolved V gene accounts for under half, and the others remain unexplained. Clonal size and the V and J genes are those of that table, whereas D and trimming came from the DNA. The sample includes some 350,000 clones, with about 90% observed a single time. The ten most abundant clones make up 3% to 4% of the sample.

A remark on this clone: Its antigen remains undetermined. Base qualities are missing; no much larger clone stands one base away.

The sequence links TRBV29-1 to TRBJ2-5; a weak D assignment points to TRBD1 (5 bases agree). Material: peripheral blood. This sequence was found in a woman aged 18-29 years who had recovered from COVID-19. The DNA sequence is as follows: TGCAGCGTTGCTCAGGGTGGGGAGACCCAGTACTTC. It encodes CSVAQGGETQYF.